This T cell receptor beta chain was identified during a study of cytomegalovirus exposure and HLA in healthy donors. A word on this clone: Its antigen remains unidentified.

The CDR3 has 14 amino acids. Germline V gene lookup returns CDR1 SNHLY and CDR2 FYNNEI. PCR employed 60 Vbeta and 13 Jbeta primers. Method: immunoSEQ multiplex PCR; TCRdb's copy keeps in-frame clones and lacks some. The sample yields about 190,000 clones, 85% seen once. Regarding the study as a whole: CMV antigen specificity of a few CMV-associated chains was confirmed in vitro. With further analysis later on, most CMV-associated TCR beta chains appeared HLA-restricted.

The TCR comes from a boy aged 2 to 9 in good health and CMV-seronegative. The sample was PBMCs. The V and J genes are TRBV2 and TRBJ2-5; the D gene is possibly TRBD2 (5 bases). The J call could be wrong; TRBJ2-7 is a better fit for the DNA end. In DNA, the CDR3 is TGTGCCAGCAGTGAAGCGCTAGAAGGAGGCGAGCAGTACTTC. Amino acid sequence: CASSEALEGGEQYF.